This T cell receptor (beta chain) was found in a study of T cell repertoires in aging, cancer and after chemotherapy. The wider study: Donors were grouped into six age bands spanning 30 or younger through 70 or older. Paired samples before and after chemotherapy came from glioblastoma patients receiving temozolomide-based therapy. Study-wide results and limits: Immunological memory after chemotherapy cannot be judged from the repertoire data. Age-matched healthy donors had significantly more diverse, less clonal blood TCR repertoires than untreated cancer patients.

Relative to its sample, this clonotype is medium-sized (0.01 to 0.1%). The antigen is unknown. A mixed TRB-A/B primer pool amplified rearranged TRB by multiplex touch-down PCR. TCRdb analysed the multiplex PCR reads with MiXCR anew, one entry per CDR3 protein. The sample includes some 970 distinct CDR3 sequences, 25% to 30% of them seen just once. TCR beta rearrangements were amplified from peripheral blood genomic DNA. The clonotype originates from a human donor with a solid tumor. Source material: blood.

The DNA of the CDR3 is TGCAGTGCTCGCCCGCCCATATCTGGAAACACCATATATTTT. It yields the protein CSARPPISGNTIYF. The chain has TRBV20-1 and TRBJ1-3; no clear D. CDR3 size: 14 residues. With 5 bases removed from V and 1 base from J, the gap between germline ends came to 12 bases. Germline CDR1 reads DFQATT; CDR2 reads SNEGSKA (reference sequence).